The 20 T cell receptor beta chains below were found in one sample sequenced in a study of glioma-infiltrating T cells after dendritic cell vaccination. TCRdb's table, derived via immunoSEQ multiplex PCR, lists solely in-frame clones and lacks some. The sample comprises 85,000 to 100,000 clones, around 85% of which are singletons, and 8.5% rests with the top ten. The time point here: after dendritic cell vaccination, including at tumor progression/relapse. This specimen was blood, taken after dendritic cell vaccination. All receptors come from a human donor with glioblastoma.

This chain's CDR3 is CASSRLGQGETNSPLHF. The CDR3 DNA sequence: TGTGCCAGCAGCAGACTGGGACAGGGCGAGACCAATTCACCCCTCCACTTT. This rearrangement joins TRBV5-4 to TRBJ1-6, with 9 nucleotides matching TRBD1. Germline trimming cut 4 bases from V and 7 bases from J; bases unmatched to any gene: 12. This CDR3 has 17 amino acids. Germline CDR1 and CDR2: SGHNT and YYREEE (reference sequence).

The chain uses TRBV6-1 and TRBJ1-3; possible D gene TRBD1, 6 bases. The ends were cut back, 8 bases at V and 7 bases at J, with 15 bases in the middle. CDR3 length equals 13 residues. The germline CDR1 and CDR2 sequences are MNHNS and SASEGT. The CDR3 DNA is TGTGCCAGCGGAGACGGGACACTTAACACCATATATTTT. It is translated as CASGDGTLNTIYF.

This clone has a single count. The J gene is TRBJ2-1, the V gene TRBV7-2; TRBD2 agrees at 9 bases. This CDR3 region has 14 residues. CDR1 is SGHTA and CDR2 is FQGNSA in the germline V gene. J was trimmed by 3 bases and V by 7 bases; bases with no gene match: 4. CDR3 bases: TGTGCCAGCAACCTAGCGGGGAGCTACAATGAGCAGTTCTTC. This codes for CASNLAGSYNEQFF. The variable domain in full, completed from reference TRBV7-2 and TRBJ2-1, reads GAGVSQSPSNKVTEKGKDVELRCDPISGHTALYWYRQSLGQGLEFLIYFQGNSAPDKSGLPSDRFSAERTGGSVSTLTIQRTQQEDSAVYLCASNLAGSYNEQFFGPGTRLTVL.

This CDR3 is CAISGLAGGSGETQYF. The CDR3 region has the DNA TGTGCCATCAGTGGACTAGCGGGGGGGTCAGGGGAGACCCAGTACTTC. The V gene is TRBV10-3, the J gene TRBJ2-5, with TRBD2 identical over 14 bases. The CDR3 length is 16 residues. V lost 4 bases and J lost 5; bases outside the gene matches: 6. CDR1 ENHRY and CDR2 SYGVKD come from the germline V gene.

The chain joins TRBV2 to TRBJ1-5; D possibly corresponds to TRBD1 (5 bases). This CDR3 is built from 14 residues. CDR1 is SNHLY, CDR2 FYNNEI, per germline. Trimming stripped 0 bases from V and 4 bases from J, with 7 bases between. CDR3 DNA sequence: TGTGCCAGCAGTGAAGCGACAGAAAATCAGCCCCAGCATTTT. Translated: CASSEATENQPQHF. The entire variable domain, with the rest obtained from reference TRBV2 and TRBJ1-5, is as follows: EPEVTQTPSHQVTQMGQEVILRCVPISNHLYFYWYRQILGQKVEFLVSFYNNEISEKSEIFDDQFSVERPDGSNFTLKIRSTKLEDSAMYFCASSEATENQPQHFGDGTRLSIL.

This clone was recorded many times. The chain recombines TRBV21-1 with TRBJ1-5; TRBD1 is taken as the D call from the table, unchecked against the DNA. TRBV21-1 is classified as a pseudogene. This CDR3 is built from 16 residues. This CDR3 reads CASSTFFGQPNQPQHF. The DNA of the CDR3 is TGTGCCAGCAGCACTTTTTTTGGACAACCCAATCAGCCCCAGCATTTT.

CDR3 nucleotides: TGTGCCAGCAGCTTAGGTGCGTCCACTCCCAATGAGCAGTTCTTC. Residues: CASSLGASTPNEQFF. The chain employs TRBV7-6 and TRBJ2-1; unclear D gene. V lost 1 base, J lost 6 bases, and 13 bases lay in between. This CDR3 region has 15 residues. Germline V gene lookup returns CDR1 SGHVS and CDR2 FNYEAQ.

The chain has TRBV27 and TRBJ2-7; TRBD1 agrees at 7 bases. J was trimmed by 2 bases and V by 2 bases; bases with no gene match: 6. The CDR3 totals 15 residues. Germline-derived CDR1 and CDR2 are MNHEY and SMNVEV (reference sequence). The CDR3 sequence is CASSLRGGLTYEQYF. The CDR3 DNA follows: TGTGCCAGCAGTTTAAGAGGGGGCCTCACCTACGAGCAGTACTTC.

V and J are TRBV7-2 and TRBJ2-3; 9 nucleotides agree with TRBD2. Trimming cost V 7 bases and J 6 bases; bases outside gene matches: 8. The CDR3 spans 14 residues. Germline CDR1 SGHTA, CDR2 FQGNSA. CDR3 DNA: TGTGCCAGCACGCGGGGGGGTCAATGGGATACGCAGTATTTT. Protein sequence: CASTRGGQWDTQYF.

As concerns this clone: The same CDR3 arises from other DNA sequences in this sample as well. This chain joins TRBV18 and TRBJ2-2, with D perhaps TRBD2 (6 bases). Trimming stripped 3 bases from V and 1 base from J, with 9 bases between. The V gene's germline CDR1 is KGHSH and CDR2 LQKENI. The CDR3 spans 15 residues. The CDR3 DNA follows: TGTGCCAGCTCACCTCAGGAGGGGAACACCGGGGAGCTGTTTTTT. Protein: CASSPQEGNTGELFF.

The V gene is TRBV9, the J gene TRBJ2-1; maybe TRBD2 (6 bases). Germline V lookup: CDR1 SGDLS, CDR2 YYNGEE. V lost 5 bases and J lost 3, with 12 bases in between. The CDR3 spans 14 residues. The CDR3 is CASSPSANYNEQFF. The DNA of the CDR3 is TGTGCCAGCAGTCCTAGCGCAAACTACAATGAGCAGTTCTTC.

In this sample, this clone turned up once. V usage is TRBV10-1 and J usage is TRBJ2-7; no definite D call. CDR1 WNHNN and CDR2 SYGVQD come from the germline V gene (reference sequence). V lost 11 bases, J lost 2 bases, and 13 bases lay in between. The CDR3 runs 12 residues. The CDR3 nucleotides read TGCGCCCCCGTACAGAATGCCTACGAGCAGTACTTC. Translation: CAPVQNAYEQYF.

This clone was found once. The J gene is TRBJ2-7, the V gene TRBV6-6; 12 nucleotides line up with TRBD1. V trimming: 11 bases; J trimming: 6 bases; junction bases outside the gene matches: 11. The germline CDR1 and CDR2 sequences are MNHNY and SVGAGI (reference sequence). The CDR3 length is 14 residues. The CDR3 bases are TGTGCCTCCTCCGGGGGGACAGGGGGCCTCGAGCAGTACTTC. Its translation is CASSGGTGGLEQYF.

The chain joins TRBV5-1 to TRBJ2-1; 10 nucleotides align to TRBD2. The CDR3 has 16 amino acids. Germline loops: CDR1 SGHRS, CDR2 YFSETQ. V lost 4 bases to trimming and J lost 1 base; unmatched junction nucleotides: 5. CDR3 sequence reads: CASSPRTSGSYNEQFF. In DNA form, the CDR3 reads TGCGCCAGCAGCCCTCGGACTAGCGGATCCTACAATGAGCAGTTCTTC.

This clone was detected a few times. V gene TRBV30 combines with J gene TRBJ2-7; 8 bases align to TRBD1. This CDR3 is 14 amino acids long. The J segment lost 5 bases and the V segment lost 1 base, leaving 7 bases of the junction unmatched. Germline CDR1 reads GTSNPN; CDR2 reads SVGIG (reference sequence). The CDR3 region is CAWSATGALDEQYF. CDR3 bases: TGTGCCTGGAGTGCGACAGGGGCCCTGGACGAGCAGTACTTC.

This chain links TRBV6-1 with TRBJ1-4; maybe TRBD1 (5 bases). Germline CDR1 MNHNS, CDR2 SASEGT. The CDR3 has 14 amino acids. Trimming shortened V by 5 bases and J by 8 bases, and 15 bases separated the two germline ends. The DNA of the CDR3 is TGTGCCAGCAGTTATTTGGGGGGGGACGAAAAACTGTTTTTT. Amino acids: CASSYLGGDEKLFF.

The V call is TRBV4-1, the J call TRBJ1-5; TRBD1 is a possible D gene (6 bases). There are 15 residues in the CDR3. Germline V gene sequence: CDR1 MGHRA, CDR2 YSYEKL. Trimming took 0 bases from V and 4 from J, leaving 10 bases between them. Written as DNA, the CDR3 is TGCGCCAGCAGCCAAGACCGACAGGAGAATCAGCCCCAGCATTTT. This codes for CASSQDRQENQPQHF.

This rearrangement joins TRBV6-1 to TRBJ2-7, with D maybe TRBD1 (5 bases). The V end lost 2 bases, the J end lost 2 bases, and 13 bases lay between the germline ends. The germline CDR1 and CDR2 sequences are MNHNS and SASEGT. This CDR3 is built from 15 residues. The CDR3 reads CASSETLSGPYEQYF. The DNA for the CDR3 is TGTGCCAGCAGTGAAACCCTCTCAGGGCCCTACGAGCAGTACTTC.

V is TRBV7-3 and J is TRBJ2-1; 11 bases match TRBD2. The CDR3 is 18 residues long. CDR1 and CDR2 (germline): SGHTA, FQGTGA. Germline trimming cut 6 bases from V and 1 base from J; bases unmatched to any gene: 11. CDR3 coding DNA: TGTGCCAGCAGGCCCGCGGTAGCGGGAGGGCCTTCCTACAATGAGCAGTTCTTC. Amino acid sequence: CASRPAVAGGPSYNEQFF.

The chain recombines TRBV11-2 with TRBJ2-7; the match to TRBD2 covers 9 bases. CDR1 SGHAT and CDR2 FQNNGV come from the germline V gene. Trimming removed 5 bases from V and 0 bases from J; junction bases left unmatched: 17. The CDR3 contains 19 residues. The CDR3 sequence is CASSHPRSGGTYSSYEQYF. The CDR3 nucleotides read TGTGCCAGCAGCCACCCGCGGAGCGGGGGGACCTACAGCTCCTACGAGCAGTACTTC.